This TCR beta chain is from a study of technical replicates of blood from a handful of donors. Germline CDR1 SNHLY, CDR2 FYNNEI. The CDR3 runs to 14 residues. Between the trimmed V and J ends, which lost 1 base and 7 bases, there was a span of 13 bases. This table comes from immunoSEQ multiplex PCR, and its TCRdb copy is limited to in-frame clones, with some not included. The table has approximately 79,000 clones, around 95% seen once; the top ten hold 0.25%. This sequence was found in a human donor in good health. The genes are TRBV2 and TRBJ1-2; the D gene is possibly TRBD1 (6 bases). The sequencing sample was made of T cells isolated from PBMCs. The CDR3 region has the DNA TGTGCCAGCAGTGAAGTTCCCAGGGGCTCTGGCTACACCTTC. This translates into CASSEVPRGSGYTF. Looking up the rest from reference TRBV2 and TRBJ1-2 gives the full variable domain: EPEVTQTPSHQVTQMGQEVILRCVPISNHLYFYWYRQILGQKVEFLVSFYNNEISEKSEIFDDQFSVERPDGSNFTLKIRSTKLEDSAMYFCASSEVPRGSGYTFGSGTRLTVV.